This entry is about one T cell receptor beta chain. Its target is not known. This sample was included in a study of post-analysis software for immune sequencing data. Study-level background: Relapsing-remitting, secondary progressive and progressive-relapsing forms made up the multiple sclerosis disease courses.

Unique molecular identifiers were carried by the TCR beta cDNA libraries. Each sample of roughly 0.9 to 11 million input T cells yielded about 500,000 cDNA molecules, so each molecule approximated one T cell. Using its own MiXCR run on the PCR reads, TCRdb lists one record per CDR3 protein. Of about half a million distinct CDR3 sequences detected, roughly 34% appear once; the ten largest clones hold approximately 6%. V was pared by 10 bases and J by 1 base, with 20 bases between. Germline CDR1 and CDR2: MRHNA and SNTAGT. The CDR3 sequence is 16 residues long. Points from the study as a whole: Those with multiple sclerosis, the patient group, showed significantly lower normalized Chao1 diversity than controls. By F measure, strong co-clustering occurred among samples prepared in the same batch. Four or five TRBV segments, TRBV5-6, TRBV5-1 and TRBV20-1 among them, were found more frequent in patients than controls.

The chain combines TRBV6-4 with TRBJ1-5; weak D call: TRBD1 (6 bases). The sample taken for sequencing was blood. The TCR was taken from a girl under 18 with multiple sclerosis. CDR3 nucleotide sequence: TGTGCCAACCGTACAGGGCCCCGTCGAAGCAATCAGCCCCAGCATTTT. Protein sequence: CANRTGPRRSNQPQHF.